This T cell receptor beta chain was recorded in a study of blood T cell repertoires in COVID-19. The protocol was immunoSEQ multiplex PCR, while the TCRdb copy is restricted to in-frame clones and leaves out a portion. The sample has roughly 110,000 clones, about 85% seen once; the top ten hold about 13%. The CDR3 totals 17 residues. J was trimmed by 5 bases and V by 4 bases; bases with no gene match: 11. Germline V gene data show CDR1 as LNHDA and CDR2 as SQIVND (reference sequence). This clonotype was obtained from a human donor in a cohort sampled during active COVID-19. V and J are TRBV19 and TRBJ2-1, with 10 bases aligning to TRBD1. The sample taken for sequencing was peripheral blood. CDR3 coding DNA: TGTGCCAGTAGTACAATAGGACAGGGGGTAGGAGACAATGAGCAGTTCTTC. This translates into CASSTIGQGVGDNEQFF. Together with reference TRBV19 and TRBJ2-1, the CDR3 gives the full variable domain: DGGITQSPKYLFRKEGQNVTLSCEQNLNHDAMYWYRQDPGQGLRLIYYSQIVNDFQKGDIAEGYSVSREKKESFPLTVTSAQKNPTAFYLCASSTIGQGVGDNEQFFGPGTRLTVL.